One and the same sample provided the 17 T cell receptor beta chains below, sequenced in a study of vaccination effects on CD4 cells after COVID-19. ViraFEST used viral peptide pools to expand antigen-specific CD4+ T cells before sequencing. Culture proceeded for 10 days, and CD4+ T cells were then isolated. None of these healthy vaccinees had been infected with SARS-CoV-2 before vaccination. Their target antigens are unknown. Data came from immunoSEQ multiplex PCR; TCRdb stores just in-frame clones and leaves some out. The sample carries 30,000 to 45,000 clones, 55% to 75% recorded once. The input for sequencing was CD4+ T cells from PBMCs cultured with SARS-CoV-2 spike peptides, taken before COVID-19 vaccination. Source of these receptors: a human donor who received a COVID-19 vaccine.

The V call is TRBV4-1, the J call TRBJ1-1; D ambiguous. The germline V gene has CDR1 MGHRA and CDR2 YSYEKL. The V end was cut by 4 bases, the J end by 2 bases, with 8 bases between. The CDR3 contains 13 residues. This chain's CDR3 is CASSLAGNTEAFF. The CDR3 DNA sequence: TGCGCCAGCAGCCTAGCGGGTAACACTGAAGCTTTCTTT.

The chain is built from TRBV7-2 and TRBJ2-7; tentatively, D is TRBD1 or TRBD2 (5 bases each). The CDR3 covers 14 residues. Trimming removed 0 bases at V and 5 bases at J, with 11 bases between. Germline V CDR1 and CDR2: SGHTA, FQGNSA. CDR3 residues: CASSLASGSDEQYF. CDR3 in DNA: TGTGCCAGCAGCTTAGCGTCAGGGAGTGACGAGCAGTACTTC.

This clone occurred once. This rearrangement joins TRBV7-3 to TRBJ2-1, with unresolved D. The CDR3 runs to 15 residues. Looked up from germline, CDR1 is SGHTA and CDR2 is FQGTGA. Trimming shortened V by 6 bases and J by 0 bases, and 12 bases separated the two germline ends. CDR3 sequence: CASSRGVSSYNEQFF. CDR3 nucleotide sequence: TGTGCCAGCAGTCGCGGCGTTAGCTCCTACAATGAGCAGTTCTTC.

The chain uses TRBV6-5 and TRBJ1-6; D possibly corresponds to TRBD1 (5 bases). Germline V gene data show CDR1 as MNHEY and CDR2 as SVGAGI. This CDR3 is 16 amino acids long. V was pared by 4 bases and J by 6 bases, with 16 bases between. Here the CDR3 DNA reads TGTGCCAGCAGTTTGGACCTGGGGGGTGTTAATTCACCCCTCCACTTT. It specifies CASSLDLGGVNSPLHF.

The V and J genes are TRBV19 and TRBJ2-2, with TRBD2 matching 12 bases. CDR1 LNHDA and CDR2 SQIVND come from the germline V gene (reference sequence). The junction had 7 bases not matched to a gene; V was cut back by 4 bases and J by 4 bases. The CDR3 is 17 amino acids. Here the CDR3 DNA reads TGTGCCAGTAGTAGAGGACTAGCGGGATTGGGCACCGGGGAGCTGTTTTTT. This gives the protein CASSRGLAGLGTGELFF.

The V gene is TRBV13, the J gene TRBJ2-3, with no clear D. Between the trimmed V and J ends, which lost 5 bases and 0 bases, there was a span of 12 bases. CDR1 is PRHDT, CDR2 FYEKMQ, per germline (reference sequence). The CDR3 loop spans 15 amino acids. The CDR3 reads CASSRHSISTDTQYF. In DNA, the CDR3 is TGTGCCAGCAGCCGCCACTCGATTAGCACAGATACGCAGTATTTT. Combining the CDR3 with reference TRBV13 and TRBJ2-3 gives the whole variable domain AAGVIQSPRHLIKEKRETATLKCYPIPRHDTVYWYQQGPGQDPQFLISFYEKMQSDKGSIPDRFSAQQFSDYHSELNMSSLELGDSALYFCASSRHSISTDTQYFGPGTRLTVL.

The chain is built from TRBV3-1 (or the pseudogene TRBV3-2) and TRBJ2-1, with unresolved D. The CDR3 is 12 amino acids. Germline V lookup: CDR1 LGHDT, CDR2 YNNKEL (reference sequence). Trimming left V 1 base short and J 10 bases short, with 8 bases between. The CDR3, as DNA: TGTGCCAGCAGCCAAGGTCGCCAAGAGCAGTTCTTC. Protein sequence: CASSQGRQEQFF.

The rearrangement uses TRBV4-2 and TRBJ2-2; D unclear. Trimming took off 11 bases at V and 3 bases at J, with 13 bases between the two ends. The CDR3 covers 13 residues. The germline V gene has CDR1 LGHNA and CDR2 YNFKEQ. The chain's CDR3 is CAAQRTDTGELFF. CDR3 in DNA: TGTGCCGCCCAAAGGACGGACACCGGGGAGCTGTTTTTT.

V and J are TRBV7-2 and TRBJ2-3, with a possible D match to TRBD1 (5 bases). The CDR3 runs 12 residues. In germline, CDR1 is SGHTA, CDR2 FQGNSA. Trimming took off 1 base at V and 11 bases at J, with 10 bases between the two ends. CDR3 amino acids: CASSLGSQGQYF. CDR3 coding DNA: TGTGCCAGCAGCTTAGGCTCCCAGGGGCAGTATTTT.

The J gene is TRBJ1-1, the V gene TRBV30, with 7 bases fitting TRBD1. CDR3 size: 13 residues. J was trimmed by 5 bases and V by 3 bases; bases with no gene match: 6. Germline CDR1 and CDR2: GTSNPN and SVGIG (reference sequence). The DNA of the CDR3 is TGTGCCTGGAGCCTCAGGGGGGGGACTGAAGCTTTCTTT. Protein: CAWSLRGGTEAFF.

The chain uses TRBV6-5 and TRBJ1-5; maybe TRBD1 (5 bases). This CDR3 comprises 13 residues. With 5 bases removed from V and 5 bases from J, the gap between germline ends came to 10 bases. Germline V lookup: CDR1 MNHEY, CDR2 SVGAGI. CDR3 nucleotide sequence: TGTGCCAGCAGTAGGGGCCGGGATCAGCCCCAGCATTTT. Its protein product is CASSRGRDQPQHF.

The gene calls are TRBV6-6 and TRBJ2-1; TRBD2 is a possible D gene (6 bases). Looked up from germline, CDR1 is MNHNY and CDR2 is SVGAGI (reference sequence). CDR3 size: 17 residues. The germline V and J ends were trimmed by 5 bases and 6 bases, with 23 bases remaining between them. The CDR3 loop is CASSPKYGGTNFNEQFF. CDR3 in DNA: TGTGCCAGCAGTCCAAAATATGGCGGGACGAACTTCAATGAGCAGTTCTTC.

This clone appeared a single time. This rearrangement joins TRBV13 to TRBJ1-2, with unresolved D. The V gene lost 6 bases and the J gene lost 7 bases, with 9 bases spanning the gap. The CDR3 length is 11 residues. Germline assignment: CDR1 PRHDT and CDR2 FYEKMQ (reference sequence). The CDR3 here is CASSSLGGYTF. CDR3 DNA sequence: TGTGCCAGCAGTTCTCTTGGTGGCTACACCTTC.

The V call is TRBV18, the J call TRBJ1-2, with D perhaps TRBD1 (5 bases). V shed 2 bases and J shed 8 bases, with 12 bases lying between them. The CDR3 spans 13 residues. From germline, CDR1 is KGHSH and CDR2 LQKENI. The CDR3 DNA reads as TGTGCCAGCTCACCAGGCGGGGGAAGCGGCTACACCTTC. It specifies CASSPGGGSGYTF.

V gene TRBV6-6 combines with J gene TRBJ1-2, with a possible D match to TRBD1 (6 bases). Germline values: CDR1 MNHNY, CDR2 SVGAGI (reference sequence). This CDR3 has 13 residues. V was pared by 6 bases and J by 4 bases, with 12 bases between. This CDR3 reads CASSQRGPYGYTF. As DNA, the CDR3 is TGTGCCAGCAGCCAACGGGGGCCCTATGGCTACACCTTC.

This rearrangement joins TRBV10-3 to TRBJ2-5; D gene uncertain. Per germline, CDR1 ENHRY and CDR2 SYGVKD. Trimming removed 0 bases from V and 4 bases from J, with 6 bases in between. The CDR3 loop spans 13 amino acids. The chain's CDR3 is CAISESLLETQYF. The CDR3 bases are TGTGCCATCAGTGAGTCCTTACTAGAGACCCAGTACTTC.

The chain employs TRBV18 and TRBJ2-1; 11 bases fit TRBD2. Trimming took 5 bases from V and 5 from J; bases not matched to a gene: 8. The CDR3 is 16 residues long. In germline, CDR1 is KGHSH, CDR2 LQKENI. CDR3 sequence: CASSTSGTSGHNEQFF. The CDR3 bases are TGTGCCAGCTCAACCTCCGGGACTAGCGGCCACAATGAGCAGTTCTTC.